The clone carrying this T cell receptor (beta chain) was observed a handful of times. Its antigen is not known. This sample was taken from a study of radiotherapy plus CTLA-4 blockade in lung cancer. The study, taken as a whole, reports: Alongside interferon-beta, early blood T cell clone dynamics were reportedly the best predictor of response.

Germline CDR1 reads SGHTA; CDR2 reads FQGTGA. The CDR3 covers 14 residues. V was trimmed by 6 bases and J by 1 base, leaving 7 bases between them. Generated by immunoSEQ multiplex PCR, the TCRdb table keeps only in-frame clones and is missing some. The repertoire consists of more than 95,000 clones, with 78% occurring once and the leading ten covering 4% to 6%. The receptor was derived from a human donor with non-small cell lung cancer who had a partial response to radiotherapy plus ipilimumab. This chain links TRBV7-3 with TRBJ2-6, with D uncertain. The specimen comprised peripheral blood, sampled from a patient treated with radiotherapy plus ipilimumab. The CDR3 DNA sequence: TGTGCCAGCAGTTCTCTATCTGGGGCCAACGTCCTGACTTTC. Protein sequence: CASSSLSGANVLTF.